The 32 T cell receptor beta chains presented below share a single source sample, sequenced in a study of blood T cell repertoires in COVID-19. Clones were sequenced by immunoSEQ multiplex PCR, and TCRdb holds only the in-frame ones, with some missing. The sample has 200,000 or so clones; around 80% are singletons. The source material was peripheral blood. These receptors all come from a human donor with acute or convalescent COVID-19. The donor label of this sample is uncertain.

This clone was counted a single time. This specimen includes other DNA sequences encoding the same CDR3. DNA for the CDR3: TGTGCCAGCAGTCCAGACAGGTTAAGCAATCAGCCCCAGCATTTT. Protein product: CASSPDRLSNQPQHF. The chain recombines TRBV27 with TRBJ1-5, with a possible D match to TRBD1 (6 bases). Per the germline V gene, CDR1 is MNHEY and CDR2 is SMNVEV (reference sequence). The germline V and J ends were trimmed by 5 bases and 1 base, with 12 bases remaining between them. The CDR3 has 15 amino acids.

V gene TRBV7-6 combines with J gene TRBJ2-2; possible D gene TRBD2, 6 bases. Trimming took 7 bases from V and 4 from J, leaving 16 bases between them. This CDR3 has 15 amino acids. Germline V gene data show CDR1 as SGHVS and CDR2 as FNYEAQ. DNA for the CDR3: TGTGCCAGCACCATAATTGCGGGGATCACCGGGGAGCTGTTTTTT. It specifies CASTIIAGITGELFF.

CDR3 DNA: TGTGCCAGAAGCTTTCGCGGGAGCTACGAGCAGTACTTC. Its protein product is CARSFRGSYEQYF. V usage is TRBV5-3 and J usage is TRBJ2-7; 7 bases line up with TRBD2. TRBV5-3 is treated as an ORF (open reading frame) with a function not yet certain. This CDR3 contains 13 residues. V trimming: 2 bases; J trimming: 3 bases; junction bases outside the gene matches: 2.

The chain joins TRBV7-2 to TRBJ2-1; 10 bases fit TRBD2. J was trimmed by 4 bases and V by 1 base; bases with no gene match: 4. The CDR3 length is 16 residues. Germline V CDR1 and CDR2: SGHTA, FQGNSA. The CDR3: CASSLGDSGGYNEQFF. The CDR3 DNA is TGTGCCAGCAGCTTAGGGGATAGCGGGGGGTACAATGAGCAGTTCTTC. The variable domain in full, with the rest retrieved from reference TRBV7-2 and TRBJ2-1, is GAGVSQSPSNKVTEKGKDVELRCDPISGHTALYWYRQSLGQGLEFLIYFQGNSAPDKSGLPSDRFSAERTGGSVSTLTIQRTQQEDSAVYLCASSLGDSGGYNEQFFGPGTRLTVL.

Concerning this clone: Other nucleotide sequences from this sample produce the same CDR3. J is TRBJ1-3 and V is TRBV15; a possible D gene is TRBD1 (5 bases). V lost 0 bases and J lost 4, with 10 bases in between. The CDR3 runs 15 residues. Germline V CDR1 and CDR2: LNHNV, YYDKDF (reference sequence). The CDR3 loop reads CATSRDPGSGNTIYF. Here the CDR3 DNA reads TGTGCCACCAGCAGAGATCCAGGGTCCGGAAACACCATATATTTT.

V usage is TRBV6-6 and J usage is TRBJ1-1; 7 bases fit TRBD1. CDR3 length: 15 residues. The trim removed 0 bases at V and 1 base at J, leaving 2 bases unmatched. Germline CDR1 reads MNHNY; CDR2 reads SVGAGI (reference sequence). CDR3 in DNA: TGTGCCAGCAGTTACTCGGACAGGCCGAACACTGAAGCTTTCTTT. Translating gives CASSYSDRPNTEAFF.

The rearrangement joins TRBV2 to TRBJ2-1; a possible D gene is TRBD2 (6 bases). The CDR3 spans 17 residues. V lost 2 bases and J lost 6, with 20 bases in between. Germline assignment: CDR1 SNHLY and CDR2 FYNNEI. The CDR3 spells CASSESGSGRRFNEQFF. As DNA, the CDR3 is TGTGCCAGCAGTGAAAGCGGTAGCGGCAGACGTTTCAATGAGCAGTTCTTC.

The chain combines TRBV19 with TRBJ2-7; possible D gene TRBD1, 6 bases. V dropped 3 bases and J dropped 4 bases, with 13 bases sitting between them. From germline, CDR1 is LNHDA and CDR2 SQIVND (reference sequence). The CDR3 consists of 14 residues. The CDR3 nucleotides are TGTGCCAGTAGTATCCCTGGACAGTTATACGAGCAGTACTTC. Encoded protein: CASSIPGQLYEQYF.

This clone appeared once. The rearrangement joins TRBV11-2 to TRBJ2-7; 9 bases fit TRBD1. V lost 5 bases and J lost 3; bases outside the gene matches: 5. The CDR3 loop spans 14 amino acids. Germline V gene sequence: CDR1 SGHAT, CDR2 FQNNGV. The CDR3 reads CASSPGTGIYEQYF. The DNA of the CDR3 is TGTGCCAGCAGCCCGGGGACAGGGATCTACGAGCAGTACTTC.

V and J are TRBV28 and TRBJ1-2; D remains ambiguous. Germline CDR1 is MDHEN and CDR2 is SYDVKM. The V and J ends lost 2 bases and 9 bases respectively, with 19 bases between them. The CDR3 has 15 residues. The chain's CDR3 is CASSLEALGSNSYTF. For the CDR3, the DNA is TGTGCCAGCAGTTTAGAAGCCCTAGGTTCTAACAGCTACACCTTC.

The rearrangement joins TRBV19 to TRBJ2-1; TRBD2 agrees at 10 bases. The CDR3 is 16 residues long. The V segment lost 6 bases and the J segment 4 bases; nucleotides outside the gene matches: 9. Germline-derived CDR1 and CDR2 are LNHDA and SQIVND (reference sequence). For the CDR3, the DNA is TGTGCCAGTAGCCTAAAGGGGACTAGCGTATACAATGAGCAGTTCTTC. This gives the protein CASSLKGTSVYNEQFF.

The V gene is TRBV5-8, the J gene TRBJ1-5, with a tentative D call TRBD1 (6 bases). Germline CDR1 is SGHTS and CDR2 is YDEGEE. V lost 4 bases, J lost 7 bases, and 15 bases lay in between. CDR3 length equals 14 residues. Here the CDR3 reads CASSPGQFMQPQHF. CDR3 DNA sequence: TGTGCCAGCAGCCCTGGACAGTTCATGCAGCCCCAGCATTTT.

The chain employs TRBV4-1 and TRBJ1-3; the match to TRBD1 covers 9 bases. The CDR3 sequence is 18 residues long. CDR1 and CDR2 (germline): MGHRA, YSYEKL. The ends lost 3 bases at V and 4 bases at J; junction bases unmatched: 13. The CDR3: CASSQGGYRGPLGNTIYF. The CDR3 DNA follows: TGCGCCAGCAGCCAGGGCGGGTACAGGGGGCCCCTCGGAAACACCATATATTTT.

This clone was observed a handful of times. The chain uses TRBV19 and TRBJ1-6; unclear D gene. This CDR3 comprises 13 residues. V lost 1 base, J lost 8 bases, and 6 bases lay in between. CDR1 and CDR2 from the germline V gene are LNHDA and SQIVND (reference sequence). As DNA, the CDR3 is TGTGCCAGTAGTATAGGCCGGGATTCACCCCTCCACTTT. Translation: CASSIGRDSPLHF.

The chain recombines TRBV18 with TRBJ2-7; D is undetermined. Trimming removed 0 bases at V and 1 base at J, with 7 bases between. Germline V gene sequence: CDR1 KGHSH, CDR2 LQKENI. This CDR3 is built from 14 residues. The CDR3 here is CASSPPPRSYEQYF. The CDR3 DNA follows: TGTGCCAGCTCACCACCGCCCAGATCCTACGAGCAGTACTTC.

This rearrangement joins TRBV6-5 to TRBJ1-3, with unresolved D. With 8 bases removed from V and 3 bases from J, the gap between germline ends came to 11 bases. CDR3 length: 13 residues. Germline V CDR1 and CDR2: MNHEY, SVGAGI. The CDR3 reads CASEETGGNTIYF. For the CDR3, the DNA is TGTGCCAGCGAAGAGACGGGTGGAAACACCATATATTTT.

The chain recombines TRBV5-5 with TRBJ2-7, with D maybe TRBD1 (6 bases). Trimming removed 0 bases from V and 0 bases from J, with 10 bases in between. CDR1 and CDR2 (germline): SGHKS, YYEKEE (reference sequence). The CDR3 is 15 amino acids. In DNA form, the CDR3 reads TGTGCCAGCAGCTTGGTACCAGGGGACTCCTACGAGCAGTACTTC. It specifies CASSLVPGDSYEQYF.

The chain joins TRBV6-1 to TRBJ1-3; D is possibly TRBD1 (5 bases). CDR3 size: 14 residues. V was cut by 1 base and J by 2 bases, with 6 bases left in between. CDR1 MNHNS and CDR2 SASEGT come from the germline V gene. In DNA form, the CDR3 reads TGTGCCAGCAGTGAAGGGGGCCCTGGAAACACCATATATTTT. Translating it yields CASSEGGPGNTIYF.

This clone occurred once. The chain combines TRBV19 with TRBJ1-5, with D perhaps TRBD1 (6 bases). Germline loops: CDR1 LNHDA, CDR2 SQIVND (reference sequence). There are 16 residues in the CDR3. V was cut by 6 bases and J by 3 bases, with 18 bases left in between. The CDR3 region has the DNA TGTGCCAGTAGGGGGTTCGGGACACTCTCCAATCAGCCCCAGCATTTT. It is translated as CASRGFGTLSNQPQHF. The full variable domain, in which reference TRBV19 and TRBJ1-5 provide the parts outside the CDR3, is DGGITQSPKYLFRKEGQNVTLSCEQNLNHDAMYWYRQDPGQGLRLIYYSQIVNDFQKGDIAEGYSVSREKKESFPLTVTSAQKNPTAFYLCASRGFGTLSNQPQHFGDGTRLSIL.

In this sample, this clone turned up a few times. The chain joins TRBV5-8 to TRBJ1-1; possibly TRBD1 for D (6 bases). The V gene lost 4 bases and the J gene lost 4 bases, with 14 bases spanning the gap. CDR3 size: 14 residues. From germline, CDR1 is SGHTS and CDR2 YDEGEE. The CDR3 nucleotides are TGTGCCAGCAGCAGTACAGGGTGGATCACTGAAGCTTTCTTT. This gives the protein CASSSTGWITEAFF.

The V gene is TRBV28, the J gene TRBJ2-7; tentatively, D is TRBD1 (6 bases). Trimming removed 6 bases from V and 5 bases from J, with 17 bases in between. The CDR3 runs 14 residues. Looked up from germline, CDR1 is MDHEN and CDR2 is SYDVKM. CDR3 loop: CASRSSGRGNEQYF. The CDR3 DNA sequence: TGTGCCAGCAGATCCTCGGGCAGGGGAAACGAGCAGTACTTC.

This chain's CDR3 is CASSYGLAGDSYEQYF. Written as DNA, the CDR3 is TGTGCCAGCAGTTACGGGCTAGCGGGGGACTCCTACGAGCAGTACTTC. This rearrangement joins TRBV6-2 or TRBV6-3 to TRBJ2-7; 10 bases align to TRBD2. After removal of 2 bases from V and 0 bases from J, the junction contained 4 bases not matched to a gene. Germline lookup yields CDR1 MNHEY and CDR2 SVGEGT. The CDR3 length is 16 residues.

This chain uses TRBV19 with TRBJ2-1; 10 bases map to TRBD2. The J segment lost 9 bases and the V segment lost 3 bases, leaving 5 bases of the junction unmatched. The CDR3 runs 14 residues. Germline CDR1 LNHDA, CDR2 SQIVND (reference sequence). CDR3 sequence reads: CASSMSTSGIEQFF. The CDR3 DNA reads TGTGCCAGTAGTATGAGTACTAGCGGGATTGAGCAGTTCTTC.

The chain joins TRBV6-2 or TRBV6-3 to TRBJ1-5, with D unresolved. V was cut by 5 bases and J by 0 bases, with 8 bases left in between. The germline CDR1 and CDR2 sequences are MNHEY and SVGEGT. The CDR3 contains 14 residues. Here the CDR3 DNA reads TGTGCCAGCAGTAGCAGGAATAGCAATCAGCCCCAGCATTTT. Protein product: CASSSRNSNQPQHF.

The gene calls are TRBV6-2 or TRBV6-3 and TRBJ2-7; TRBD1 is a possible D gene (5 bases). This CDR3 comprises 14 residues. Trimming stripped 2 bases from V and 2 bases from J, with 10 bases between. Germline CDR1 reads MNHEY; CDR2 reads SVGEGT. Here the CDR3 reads CASSYAGITYEQYF. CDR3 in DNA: TGTGCCAGCAGTTACGCAGGGATCACCTACGAGCAGTACTTC.

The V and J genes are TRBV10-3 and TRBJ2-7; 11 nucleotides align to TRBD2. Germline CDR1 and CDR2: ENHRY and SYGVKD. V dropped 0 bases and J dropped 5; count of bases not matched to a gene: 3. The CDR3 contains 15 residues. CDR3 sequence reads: CAISESTSGINEQYF. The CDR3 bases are TGTGCCATCAGTGAGTCGACTAGCGGGATCAACGAGCAGTACTTC.

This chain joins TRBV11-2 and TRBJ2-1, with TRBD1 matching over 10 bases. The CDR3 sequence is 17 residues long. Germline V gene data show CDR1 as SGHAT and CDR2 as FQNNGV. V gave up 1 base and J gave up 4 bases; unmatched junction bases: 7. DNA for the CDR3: TGTGCCAGCAGCTTAGCCTCCGGGACAGGGGAGTACAATGAGCAGTTCTTC. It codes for CASSLASGTGEYNEQFF.

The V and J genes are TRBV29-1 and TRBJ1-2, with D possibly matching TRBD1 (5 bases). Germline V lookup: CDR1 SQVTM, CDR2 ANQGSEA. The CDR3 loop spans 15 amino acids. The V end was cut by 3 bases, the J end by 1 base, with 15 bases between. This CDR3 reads CSVDDSETHNYGYTF. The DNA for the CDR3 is TGCAGCGTTGACGACAGCGAAACTCATAACTATGGCTACACCTTC.

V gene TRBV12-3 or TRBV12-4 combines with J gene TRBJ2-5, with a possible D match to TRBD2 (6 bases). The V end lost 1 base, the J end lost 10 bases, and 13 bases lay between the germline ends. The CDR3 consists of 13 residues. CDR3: CASSLGGGIGQYF. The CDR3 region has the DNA TGTGCCAGCAGTTTAGGGGGAGGCATCGGCCAGTACTTC.

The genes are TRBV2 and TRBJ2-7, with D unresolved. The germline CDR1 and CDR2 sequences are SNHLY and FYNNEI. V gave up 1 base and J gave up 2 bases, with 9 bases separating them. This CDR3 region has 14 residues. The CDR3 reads CASSEGTPPYEQYF. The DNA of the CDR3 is TGTGCCAGCAGTGAAGGTACTCCTCCCTACGAGCAGTACTTC.

CDR3 DNA sequence: TGTGCCAGCAGTGCCTGGGACAGGGGGTTTATGGAGCAGTACTTC. It is translated as CASSAWDRGFMEQYF. The chain is built from TRBV25-1 and TRBJ2-7, with 11 bases lining up with TRBD1. The CDR3 extends over 15 amino acids. CDR1 and CDR2 (germline): MGHDK, SYGVNS. The ends lost 4 bases at V and 7 bases at J; junction bases unmatched: 9.

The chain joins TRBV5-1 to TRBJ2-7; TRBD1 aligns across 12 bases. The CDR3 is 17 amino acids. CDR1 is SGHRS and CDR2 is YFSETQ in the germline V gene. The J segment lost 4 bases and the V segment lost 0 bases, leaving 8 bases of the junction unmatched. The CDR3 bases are TGCGCCAGCAGCTTGGCCATTGGGACAGGGGGCTCGTACGAGCAGTACTTC. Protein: CASSLAIGTGGSYEQYF.